This record concerns one T cell receptor (beta chain) sequence. The data derive from a study of blood T cells in healthy people across ages. Together with a sample-barcoded 5' primer, a J-beta primer mix was included in a second PCR lasting roughly 6 to 12 cycles. Researchers report that each sample yielded at least 2.5 million CDR3-containing paired-end reads. MiXCR, run by TCRdb on the 5' RACE reads, gives a single entry per CDR3 protein. The table includes hundreds of thousands of distinct CDR3 sequences, more than 45% detected once. Trimming took 4 bases from V and 9 from J; bases not matched to a gene: 9. This CDR3 has 14 amino acids. Germline V gives CDR1 SGHNT, CDR2 YYREEE (reference sequence).

The receptor was isolated from a man aged 25 to 45 in good health. The chain has TRBV5-4 and TRBJ2-1, with TRBD2 matching over 8 bases. The sequenced sample consisted of blood. CDR3: CASSRQGLAGEQFF. In DNA, the CDR3 is TGTGCCAGCAGCCGCCAGGGTCTAGCGGGTGAGCAGTTCTTC.